The 32 T cell receptor beta chains below all came from one sample that was sequenced in a study of blood T cell repertoires in COVID-19. The protocol was immunoSEQ multiplex PCR, while the TCRdb copy is restricted to in-frame clones and leaves out a portion. Of 240,000 or so clones in the sample, about four fifths were seen once. Sequencing input: peripheral blood. Receptors originate from a woman aged 80 or over with acute or convalescent COVID-19.

This clone was detected once. The chain combines TRBV6-5 with TRBJ2-1; 7 bases fit TRBD2. The CDR3 spans 15 residues. J gave up 7 bases and V 6 bases, and 12 bases lay outside the gene matches. Per the germline V gene, CDR1 is MNHEY and CDR2 is SVGAGI. The CDR3 region has the DNA TGTGCCAGCAGCGCCCGGGAGGCGGGCATGAATGAGCAGTTCTTC. Its translation is CASSAREAGMNEQFF.

V usage is TRBV19 and J usage is TRBJ2-1; 9 bases match TRBD2. V gave up 4 bases and J gave up 1 base; unmatched junction bases: 8. CDR1 and CDR2 (germline): LNHDA, SQIVND (reference sequence). The CDR3 consists of 17 residues. In DNA, the CDR3 is TGTGCCAGTAGTACCTCCTTACTAGCGGGTTCCTACAATGAGCAGTTCTTC. This encodes CASSTSLLAGSYNEQFF.

The V and J genes are TRBV2 and TRBJ1-2, with D tentatively TRBD1 (5 bases). The CDR3 has 14 amino acids. Germline V gene data show CDR1 as SNHLY and CDR2 as FYNNEI. V was pared by 7 bases and J by 2 bases, with 14 bases between. The CDR3 DNA sequence: TGTGCCAGCACCCTAAGGGGACTAAACTATGGCTACACCTTC. It encodes CASTLRGLNYGYTF.

The CDR3 region is CASSRTSSNEKLFF. CDR3 bases: TGCGCCAGCAGCCGGACATCTTCTAATGAAAAACTGTTTTTT. The chain is built from TRBV4-1 and TRBJ1-4; D is perhaps TRBD1 (5 bases). Germline CDR1 reads MGHRA; CDR2 reads YSYEKL. The CDR3 contains 14 residues. V was clipped by 4 bases and J by 3 bases, with 9 bases between them.

On this clone: The junction and the germline gene differ at one end; a read error may be behind it. This chain joins TRBV19 and TRBJ2-5; D is perhaps TRBD1 (6 bases). The CDR3 has 14 residues. CDR1 is LNHDA and CDR2 is SQIVND in the germline V gene (reference sequence). Here the CDR3 DNA reads TGTGCCAGCAGTACGGGGACAAATGGAGAGACCCAGTACTTC. Amino acid sequence: CASSTGTNGETQYF.

Points on this clone: One end of the junction fails to match germline, which may point to a read error. The chain carries TRBV5-6 and TRBJ2-3, with D possibly TRBD1 on 5 matching bases. Germline assignment: CDR1 SGHDT and CDR2 YYEEEE. This CDR3 is built from 13 residues. The CDR3: CASCFRDTDTQYF. In nucleotides, the CDR3 is TGTGCCAGCTGCTTCAGGGACACAGATACGCAGTATTTT.

J is TRBJ1-1 and V is TRBV5-1, with a tentative D call TRBD1 (5 bases). The germline V gene encodes CDR1 SGHRS and CDR2 YFSETQ. Trimming pared 4 bases from V and 0 bases from J, leaving 10 bases between. The CDR3 is 14 residues long. The CDR3 sequence is CASSETTVNTEAFF. The CDR3 region has the DNA TGCGCCAGCAGCGAGACGACAGTGAACACTGAAGCTTTCTTT.

The chain recombines TRBV27 with TRBJ1-2; 8 bases map to TRBD1. The CDR3 covers 13 residues. J was trimmed by 7 bases and V by 6 bases; bases with no gene match: 7. CDR1 is MNHEY and CDR2 is SMNVEV in the germline V gene (reference sequence). The chain's CDR3 is CASRTGVRAGYTF. The CDR3 DNA follows: TGTGCCAGCAGGACAGGGGTTAGGGCTGGCTACACCTTC.

The chain is built from TRBV2 and TRBJ1-2; TRBD1 matches at 7 bases. Trimming removed 7 bases from V and 2 bases from J; junction bases left unmatched: 10. This CDR3 is 15 amino acids long. Germline values: CDR1 SNHLY, CDR2 FYNNEI. The CDR3 loop reads CASIRTLTGNYGYTF. The CDR3 nucleotides read TGTGCCAGCATCCGAACACTGACAGGGAACTATGGCTACACCTTC. Variable domain in full (rest from reference TRBV2 and TRBJ1-2): EPEVTQTPSHQVTQMGQEVILRCVPISNHLYFYWYRQILGQKVEFLVSFYNNEISEKSEIFDDQFSVERPDGSNFTLKIRSTKLEDSAMYFCASIRTLTGNYGYTFGSGTRLTVV.

This clone was seen a handful of times. This chain links TRBV27 with TRBJ1-2, with D unclear. The V end lost 8 bases, the J end lost 4 bases, and 11 bases lay between the germline ends. Germline V lookup: CDR1 MNHEY, CDR2 SMNVEV (reference sequence). CDR3 length: 12 residues. The CDR3 here is CASGRESYGYTF. The DNA for the CDR3 is TGTGCCAGCGGCCGGGAGAGCTATGGCTACACCTTC.

V and J are TRBV2 and TRBJ1-4; D not resolved. This CDR3 contains 15 residues. V lost 5 bases to trimming and J lost 1 base, with 11 bases between them. Germline V lookup: CDR1 SNHLY, CDR2 FYNNEI. CDR3 residues: CASSSQAGTNEKLFF. The CDR3 DNA reads TGTGCCAGCAGTTCCCAGGCCGGAACTAATGAAAAACTGTTTTTT.

V and J are TRBV5-8 and TRBJ1-3; no firm D call. Germline CDR1 and CDR2: SGHTS and YDEGEE. The CDR3 is 15 residues long. Trimming cost V 1 base and J 0 bases, with 8 bases left between them. The CDR3: CASSLLISSGNTIYF. CDR3 nucleotide sequence: TGTGCCAGCAGCTTGTTGATCAGCTCTGGAAACACCATATATTTT.

This chain links TRBV5-1 with TRBJ1-4; a possible D gene is TRBD1 (5 bases). V shed 2 bases and J shed 5 bases, with 16 bases lying between them. This CDR3 contains 16 residues. Per the germline V gene, CDR1 is SGHRS and CDR2 is YFSETQ. The CDR3 here is CASSFDPGGSNEKLFF. The CDR3 DNA follows: TGCGCCAGCAGCTTTGATCCGGGGGGTTCAAATGAAAAACTGTTTTTT.

About this clone: At the DNA level, this CDR3 is encoded by other sequences in the same sample as well. The rearrangement joins TRBV6-5 to TRBJ2-4; TRBD1 might be the D (7 bases). Germline CDR1 MNHEY, CDR2 SVGAGI. V was clipped by 4 bases and J by 0 bases, with 10 bases between them. This CDR3 contains 15 residues. The CDR3 DNA reads as TGTGCCAGCAGTTCAGGGGGGTTAGCCAAAAACATTCAGTACTTC. Its translation is CASSSGGLAKNIQYF.

The chain employs TRBV21-1 and TRBJ2-1; TRBD1, the D gene given by the table, was not confirmed from the DNA. TRBV21-1 is flagged as a pseudogene. The CDR3 extends over 16 amino acids. The DNA for the CDR3 is TGTGCCAGCAGCAAGTATAGCAGGGCAATCTACAATGAGCAGTTCTTC. Translation gives CASSKYSRAIYNEQFF.

This chain links TRBV3-1 (or the pseudogene TRBV3-2) with TRBJ2-1, with D perhaps matching TRBD1 (6 bases). Trimming removed 4 bases from V and 10 bases from J, with 14 bases in between. Germline CDR1 LGHDT, CDR2 YNNKEL (reference sequence). The CDR3 is 13 amino acids. The CDR3 DNA sequence: TGTGCCAGCAGCCCGAACAGGGCCGGGGAGCAGTTCTTC. It specifies CASSPNRAGEQFF.

This rearrangement joins TRBV21-1 to TRBJ2-1; the table gives TRBD1 as D, unverified against the DNA. TRBV21-1 is shown as a pseudogene. This CDR3 spans 18 amino acids. This CDR3 reads CASSRGRGTGPLHNEQFF. Written as DNA, the CDR3 is TGTGCCAGCAGCCGCGGTCGGGGGACAGGGCCTCTGCACAATGAGCAGTTCTTC.

The J gene is TRBJ1-2, the V gene TRBV19; the D gene is possibly TRBD1 (5 bases). Germline V gene sequence: CDR1 LNHDA, CDR2 SQIVND (reference sequence). This CDR3 has 15 amino acids. The ends were cut back, 4 bases at V and 4 bases at J, with 16 bases in the middle. The CDR3 bases are TGTGCCAGTAGTACCGCAACAGGAGCCTCCTATGGCTACACCTTC. This sequence encodes CASSTATGASYGYTF.

The chain joins TRBV4-1 to TRBJ1-3; TRBD1 agrees at 7 bases. The length of the CDR3 is 16 residues. CDR1 MGHRA and CDR2 YSYEKL come from the germline V gene. V was pared by 4 bases and J by 2 bases, with 8 bases of the junction left unmatched. The CDR3 bases are TGCGCCAGCAGCCGCCACGACAGGGTGACTGGAAACACCATATATTTT. Translated, it gives CASSRHDRVTGNTIYF.

This clone was observed a handful of times. The genes are TRBV2 and TRBJ1-2, with 9 bases that match TRBD1. Germline V CDR1 and CDR2: SNHLY, FYNNEI. The CDR3 length is 16 residues. V lost 7 bases, J lost 8 bases, and 17 bases stayed unmatched. This CDR3 reads CASTYSKGGQGRGYTF. The CDR3 bases are TGTGCCAGCACCTATTCGAAGGGGGGACAGGGTAGGGGCTACACCTTC.

The chain is built from TRBV7-2 and TRBJ1-1, with D possibly TRBD1 on 6 matching bases. Trimming removed 7 bases at V and 3 bases at J, with 15 bases between. CDR3 length equals 14 residues. Germline V gene lookup returns CDR1 SGHTA and CDR2 FQGNSA. CDR3 protein: CASKPPGHYTEAFF. Written as DNA, the CDR3 is TGTGCCAGCAAACCTCCGGGACATTACACTGAAGCTTTCTTT.

This chain joins TRBV4-2 and TRBJ1-5; no firm D call. The CDR3 is 13 residues long. Germline V gene sequence: CDR1 LGHNA, CDR2 YNFKEQ. Trimming removed 0 bases at V and 6 bases at J, with 6 bases between. The chain's CDR3 is CASSQDRAQPQHF. Written as DNA, the CDR3 is TGTGCCAGCAGCCAAGATCGAGCTCAGCCCCAGCATTTT.

This clone appeared a single time. The V call is TRBV18, the J call TRBJ2-2; 10 bases agree with TRBD2. The ends lost 2 bases at V and 0 bases at J; junction bases unmatched: 6. Germline CDR1 KGHSH, CDR2 LQKENI. The CDR3 totals 18 residues. CDR3 in DNA: TGTGCCAGCTCACCAGTGGCTAGCGGGGGCCCGAACACCGGGGAGCTGTTTTTT. It yields the protein CASSPVASGGPNTGELFF.

The gene calls are TRBV11-2 and TRBJ1-2; D unresolved. The V end was cut by 5 bases, the J end by 3 bases, with 7 bases between. This CDR3 is built from 12 residues. Germline V gene data show CDR1 as SGHAT and CDR2 as FQNNGV. CDR3 region: CASSHTYYGYTF. The CDR3 nucleotides read TGTGCCAGCAGCCACACCTACTATGGCTACACCTTC.

This chain connects TRBV27 to TRBJ2-7, with TRBD2 matching over 12 bases. After removal of 3 bases from V and 2 bases from J, the junction contained 8 bases not matched to a gene. This CDR3 spans 17 amino acids. CDR1 is MNHEY, CDR2 SMNVEV, per germline (reference sequence). The CDR3: CASSFSQRLAGAYEQYF. The CDR3 coding sequence is TGTGCCAGCAGTTTTAGCCAACGACTAGCGGGAGCCTACGAGCAGTACTTC.

A single count supports this clone. The chain is built from TRBV7-9 and TRBJ1-4, with D perhaps matching TRBD1 (5 bases). The germline V and J ends were trimmed by 5 bases and 7 bases, with 17 bases remaining between them. The germline V gene encodes CDR1 SEHNR and CDR2 FQNEAQ (reference sequence). CDR3 length: 15 residues. CDR3 sequence (DNA): TGTGCCAGCAGCCTCCGGGGGAGAGGAAGTGAAAAACTGTTTTTT. Translating it yields CASSLRGRGSEKLFF.

CDR3 amino acids: CASSPAGGGTYNSPLHF. The CDR3 DNA follows: TGTGCCAGCAGCCCCGCCGGTGGGGGGACCTATAATTCACCCCTCCACTTT. The rearrangement joins TRBV28 to TRBJ1-6, with D perhaps matching TRBD1 (5 bases). The V end lost 6 bases, the J end lost 2 bases, and 17 bases lay between the germline ends. Germline lookup yields CDR1 MDHEN and CDR2 SYDVKM. The length of the CDR3 is 17 residues.

With respect to this clone: One end of the junction varies from germline; a read error may be responsible. The chain couples TRBV29-1 to TRBJ1-1; 10 nucleotides match TRBD1. Germline-derived CDR1 and CDR2 are SQVTM and ANQGSEA. This CDR3 region has 13 residues. This CDR3 reads CSVTGQGGTEALF. The CDR3 bases are TGCAGCGTAACCGGACAGGGGGGGACTGAAGCTCTCTTT.

The gene calls are TRBV29-1 and TRBJ1-5, with TRBD1 matching 7 bases. CDR1 is SQVTM and CDR2 is ANQGSEA in the germline V gene. The CDR3 runs to 15 residues. V gave up 3 bases and J gave up 2 bases; unmatched junction bases: 7. The CDR3 here is CSVEEGALRNQPQHF. CDR3 coding DNA: TGCAGCGTTGAGGAGGGGGCTTTGCGCAATCAGCCCCAGCATTTT.

J is TRBJ2-2 and V is TRBV12-5, with TRBD1 identical over 8 bases. The CDR3 consists of 17 residues. Germline trimming cut 1 base from V and 4 bases from J; bases unmatched to any gene: 8. Germline V lookup: CDR1 LGHNT, CDR2 FRNRAP. CDR3 sequence: CASGLGQGAASTGELFF. For the CDR3, the DNA is TGTGCTAGTGGTTTGGGCCAGGGGGCTGCGAGCACCGGGGAGCTGTTTTTT.

This chain connects TRBV5-6 to TRBJ1-2, with TRBD1 matching over 7 bases. V shed 2 bases, J shed 7 bases, and the junction held 11 bases outside the gene matches. Germline V gene lookup returns CDR1 SGHDT and CDR2 YYEEEE. This CDR3 contains 15 residues. CDR3 sequence: CASSLITGAWGGYTF. The CDR3 DNA follows: TGTGCCAGCAGCTTAATTACAGGGGCTTGGGGTGGCTACACCTTC.

J is TRBJ1-3 and V is TRBV3-1 (or the pseudogene TRBV3-2), with D possibly matching TRBD1 (5 bases). The germline V and J ends were trimmed by 4 bases and 3 bases, with 13 bases remaining between them. CDR1 and CDR2 (germline): LGHDT, YNNKEL (reference sequence). The CDR3 is 15 residues long. CDR3 sequence: CASSPSSGVGNTIYF. CDR3 sequence (DNA): TGTGCCAGCAGCCCTTCCTCGGGGGTTGGAAACACCATATATTTT.